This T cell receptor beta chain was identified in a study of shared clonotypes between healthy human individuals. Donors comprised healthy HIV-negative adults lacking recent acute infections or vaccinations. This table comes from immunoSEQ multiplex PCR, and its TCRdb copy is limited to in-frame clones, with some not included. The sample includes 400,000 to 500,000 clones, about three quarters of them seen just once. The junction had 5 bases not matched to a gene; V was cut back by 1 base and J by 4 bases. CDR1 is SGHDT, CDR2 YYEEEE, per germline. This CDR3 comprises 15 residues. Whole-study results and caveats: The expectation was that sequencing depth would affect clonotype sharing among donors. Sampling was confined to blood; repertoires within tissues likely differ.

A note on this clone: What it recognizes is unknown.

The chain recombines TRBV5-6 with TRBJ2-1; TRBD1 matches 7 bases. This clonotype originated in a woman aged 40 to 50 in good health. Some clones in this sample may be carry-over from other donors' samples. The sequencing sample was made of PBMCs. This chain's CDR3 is CASSLKPGQYNEQFF. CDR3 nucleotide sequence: TGTGCCAGCAGCTTGAAACCGGGACAGTACAATGAGCAGTTCTTC.